This entry describes one TCR beta chain. This clone has just a few counts. There is no known antigen for this receptor. Base quality data are lacking; no much larger clone is found one base away. Library generation was performed with the immunoSEQ multiplex PCR assay. A mixture of 60 forward primers for TCR Vbeta segments and 13 reverse primers for TCR Jbeta segments was used in the multiplex PCR. The CDR3 region of rearranged TCR beta genes was amplified from genomic DNA by a multiplex PCR assay. Amplified TCR beta libraries were sequenced as 87-base-pair reads on the Illumina HiSeq System. On the authors' methods: A later analysis counted around 72 million unique TCR beta chains across the 550 to 750 repertoires, and some 11 million of these chains were shared by at least two donors. To remove PCR and sequencing errors, raw reads were error-corrected and collapsed into unique sequences using a nearest-neighbor algorithm that merged closely related sequences. CDR3 sequences were aligned to IMGT reference sequences to assign V, D and J gene segments. For a sequence to be retained, a match of at least six nucleotides was required to both a V gene segment and a J gene segment. Rearrangements were classified as productive when the CDR3 lacked stop codons and remained in frame with V and J, and all other rearrangements were classified as non-productive. Following IMGT convention, CDR3 was defined as the stretch from the second conserved V-encoded cysteine up to the conserved J-encoded phenylalanine. Sequences without an unambiguous match to a single V gene segment were excluded from the earlier analysis of several hundred of the donors. An earlier analysis of around 600 of the donors classified V segments as functional when productive rearrangements were above 56.7% and as segregating when the standard deviation between donors was above 5%. A statistical classification framework was developed to diagnose cytomegalovirus status using the catalog of TCR beta chain sequences. In a later analysis, TCR nucleotide sequences were compared against IMGT/GENE-DB human TR gene sequences so that V and J genes could be assigned. The TCRdist pipeline was used in a later analysis to assign CDR3 sequences and most-parsimonious VDJ recombination scenarios. In a later analysis, each TCR beta chain was defined by its CDR3 amino acid sequence together with its V-gene family, and reads lacking a unique V-gene family were excluded. As a way to deal with suspected cross-contamination and a sequencing artifact, a later analysis dropped under 600 nucleotide sequences that were highly shared and had low generation probability. For each public chain, a later analysis derived a clonal expansion index from normalized ranks of inferred template counts within each repertoire. In a later analysis, generation probabilities were computed using a VDJ recombination model fitted to out-of-frame rearrangements, and the results were checked against IGoR. In a later analysis, TCR-TCR, TCR-HLA and TCR-CMV co-occurrence was scored with hypergeometric tests, and a repertoire-size bias correction was applied to TCR pairs. False discovery rates were estimated in a later analysis by permuting HLA or CMV assignments 20 times. In a later analysis, co-occurring TCRs were grouped with DBSCAN, and TCRdist sequence similarity was added when clustering was performed within HLA-allele-positive subsets. Repertoires with fewer than 30,000 or more than 120,000 public chains were left out of co-occurrence clustering, as were five repertoires with anomalous nucleotide sharing. This is the immuneACCESS table as TCRdb keeps it, with only in-frame sequences that have V and J called. A part of the clones is gone; compared with another copy, unresolved V genes explain less than half, and the rest is unexplained. V, J and clone size are those of that table, while D and trimming were read from the DNA. Recorded for this sample are under 200,000 clones; roughly 13% of them occurred a single time. The top ten clones comprise approximately 7.8% of the sample.

The cohort was made up of roughly 670 healthy bone marrow donors. All cohort members were sampled while nominally healthy, although unrecorded immune exposures were likely present. The donor tested CMV seropositive and was one of the 289 seropositive cohort members. A peripheral blood sample was collected from each donor, and TCR beta sequencing was performed on peripheral blood mononuclear cells. The Qiagen DNeasy Blood Extraction Kit was used to extract genomic DNA from the blood cell samples. Trimming takes 4 bases off V and 2 bases off J; junction bases not matched to a gene: 6. There are 15 amino acids in the CDR3, from cysteine to phenylalanine inclusive. Only the CDR3 DNA is retained, 45 bases long and in frame from the first base. The germline V gene (reference sequence) gives CDR1 as SGHNT and CDR2 as YYREEE. This sample stems from a study of cytomegalovirus exposure and HLA in healthy donors (dated by TCRdb to the late 2010s). For the study in its entirety: According to an earlier analysis of a few hundred of the donors, about 179 million T cells yielded some 120 million unique TCR beta sequences and more than 250 Gb of sequence data. About 320 gigabases of sequencing data and 80 million or so unique TCR sequences were included in an early release covering 550 to 800 HLA-typed donors. Of the roughly 390 genotyped donors, 75% to 85% were placed in the genetic ancestry cluster associated with self-reported Caucasian donors. The aim of the study was to test whether cataloging public T cell receptors could identify signatures of past pathogen exposure. Using immunosequencing, the study profiled T cell repertoires from 550 to 750 subjects and related those repertoires to cytomegalovirus serostatus. Besides the first cohort of around 700 subjects, a separate validation cohort made up of some 110 different subjects was used. To predict cytomegalovirus infection status, the study brought together high-throughput TCR immunosequencing, statistical association of individual TCRs with disease status, and machine learning. A later analysis re-analyzed previously published TCR beta repertoires from roughly 690 donors and added high-resolution HLA genotyping to study TCR occurrence patterns. The later analysis used no new phenotypic data to find candidate immune exposures, relying instead on TCR beta sequences and their occurrence across donors. In an earlier analysis of a few hundred of the donors, high-throughput TCR beta sequencing was used to judge whether each TCR beta V gene segment behaved as functional or pseudogenic. Donor age, sex, ethnicity and CMV serostatus were compiled together with the repertoire data. Genome-wide SNP genotypes for about 65% of the roughly 670 donors were used in a later genetic analysis, which treated that subset as a discovery cohort. Every repertoire in the discovery cohort had been generated on one and the same sequencing platform. HLA typing covered class I and class II loci at four-digit resolution. The number of donors typed differed by locus, with roughly 620-640 for A, B, C, DRB1 and DQB1, roughly 550 for DQA1, 600 to 610 for DPA1, and around 450 for DPB1. About 5 DR-DQ haplotypes were handled as single units for association and clustering, since linkage in the cohort was strong. On average, roughly 200,000 unique TCR beta nucleotide sequences were sequenced per donor among about 400 genotyped donors of the cohort, with around 19% of those sequences being non-productive. Results the study describes overall, beyond this receptor: The presence/absence analyses assumed that sequencing depth was roughly uniform across donors, and that assumption may not be true. The cohort was sequenced for TCR beta chains only, and without alpha or paired-chain data the features that could be detected were limited. Compared with the 666-donor mean, donors in an Asian-associated ancestry cluster had fewer N-insertions in productive TCRs, according to a later genetic analysis. In an earlier analysis of around 500 of the donors, most TCR beta V segments appeared in productive rearrangements about 87% or about 30% of the time, broadly matching IMGT annotations. The study gave a list of 150 to 200 TCR beta chains associated with cytomegalovirus. The sequencing pipeline was judged likely to have produced a cluster of highly shared sequence variants as a technical artifact. Cytomegalovirus status was reported to be diagnosed by the classifier with high specificity and sensitivity in both the original and validation cohorts. In a later analysis, TCR association rates were found to vary across HLA loci, with the most associated TCRs seen for DRB1 alleles and the fewest for HLA-C alleles. Assigning TCR associations to individual alleles was difficult when HLA alleles, especially DR and DQ, strongly co-occurred. A further reported finding was that TCR beta sequences accurately predicted the HLA-A and HLA-B alleles for most subjects in the first cohort. In a later analysis, several top co-occurrence clusters were reported to appear linked to parvovirus B19, influenza, CMV and Epstein-Barr virus. A later analysis found that most CMV-associated TCR beta chains appeared HLA-restricted, with HLA associations seemingly driven largely by CMV exposure. At a false discovery rate of 0.05, a later analysis linked 16,951 TCR beta sequences to specific HLA alleles. HLA typing was unavailable for some donors at each locus, so association tests used only the typed subset. Most TCR sequences were observed very rarely across donors, whereas some public TCRs were present in many individuals. It was suggested by the authors that the approach could potentially be generalized to other disease states and immunological phenotypes. Three of the identified cytomegalovirus-associated TCR beta chains were confirmed in vitro to be specific for cytomegalovirus antigens. Because counts were too low, some 16 rarely observed V segments, including chromosome 9 orphons, were excluded from the earlier analysis of 587 of the donors. A later genetic analysis associated a missense DCLRE1C variant with V-gene and J-gene trimming of TCR beta chains, and an independent cohort replicated the association. Some IMGT-functional V segments, including TRBV6-2 and TRBV6-3, could not be told apart with the 87-base-pair reads, so those segments were excluded. Correlated functional status among segregating V segments might reflect linkage disequilibrium, but an unknown experimental factor could not be ruled out. The only immune exposure information available for the cohort was CMV serostatus. In a later analysis, HLA-associated TCR beta chains showed more clonal expansion and lower generation probabilities than non-associated chains that were equally common.

This chain joins TRBV5-4 to TRBJ1-2, with 9 bases aligning to TRBD1. The receptor was isolated from a man between 45 and 60 years old in good health and CMV-seropositive. Sequenced input: PBMCs. The CDR3 protein is CASSQGQGGNYGYTF. The nucleotide sequence is given as TGTGCCAGCAGCCAGGGACAGGGTGGGAACTATGGCTACACCTTC.